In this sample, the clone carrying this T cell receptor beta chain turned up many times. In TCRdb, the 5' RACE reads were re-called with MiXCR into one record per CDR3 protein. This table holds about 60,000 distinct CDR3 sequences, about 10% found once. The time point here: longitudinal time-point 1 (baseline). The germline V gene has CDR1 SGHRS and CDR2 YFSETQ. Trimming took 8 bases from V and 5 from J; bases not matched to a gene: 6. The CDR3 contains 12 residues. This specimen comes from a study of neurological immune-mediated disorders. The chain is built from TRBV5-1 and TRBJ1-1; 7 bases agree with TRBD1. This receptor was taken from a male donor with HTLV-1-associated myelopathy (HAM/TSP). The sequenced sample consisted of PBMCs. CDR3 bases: TGCGCCAGTGGACAGGTTCGGACTGAAGCTTTCTTT. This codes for CASGQVRTEAFF.